A single sample gave rise to the 25 T cell receptor beta chains below, sequenced in a study of technical replicates of blood from several donors. Generated by immunoSEQ multiplex PCR, the TCRdb table keeps only in-frame clones and is missing some. The table records approximately 85,000 clones, approximately 93% of them present only once. Sequences were obtained from T cells isolated from PBMCs. These receptors all come from a human donor in good health.

The CDR3 DNA reads TGTGCCAGCAGCCTAGAGCAGGGCCACAATGAGCAGTTCTTC. Translation: CASSLEQGHNEQFF. The chain is built from TRBV7-6 and TRBJ2-1; a weak D match, TRBD1 (5 bases). This CDR3 has 14 amino acids. CDR1 is SGHVS, CDR2 FNYEAQ, per germline. Trimming removed 5 bases from V and 5 bases from J, with 13 bases in between.

The chain is built from TRBV10-3 and TRBJ2-5; TRBD1 matches 8 bases. The CDR3 runs 15 residues. J was trimmed by 5 bases and V by 6 bases; bases with no gene match: 11. Per the germline V gene, CDR1 is ENHRY and CDR2 is SYGVKD. The CDR3 sequence: CAIRDRVGGEETQYF. The CDR3 DNA follows: TGTGCCATCAGGGACAGGGTCGGGGGTGAGGAGACCCAGTACTTC.

This clone came up a few times. The DNA of the CDR3 is TGTGCCACAAGATACAGGGGGCTTAATGAAGCTTTCTTT. It is translated as CATRYRGLNEAFF. This sequence joins TRBV7-2 and TRBJ1-1, with 9 bases aligning to TRBD1. The germline V gene has CDR1 SGHTA and CDR2 FQGNSA. After removal of 10 bases from V and 7 bases from J, the junction contained 10 bases not matched to a gene. The CDR3 loop spans 13 amino acids.

The V and J genes are TRBV5-6 and TRBJ1-3; D gene uncertain. With 0 bases removed from V and 0 bases from J, the gap between germline ends came to 10 bases. This CDR3 comprises 16 residues. Germline CDR1 is SGHDT and CDR2 is YYEEEE. CDR3 nucleotides: TGTGCCAGCAGCTTGGCCGGGTTGAACTCTGGAAACACCATATATTTT. This encodes CASSLAGLNSGNTIYF.

The CDR3, as DNA: TGTGCCAGCAGTTCCGGGGCCAAAAACATTCAGTACTTC. As protein: CASSSGAKNIQYF. The rearrangement uses TRBV27 and TRBJ2-4; D is uncertain. The V end lost 4 bases, the J end lost 1 base, and 5 bases lay between the germline ends. This CDR3 region has 13 residues. Germline values: CDR1 MNHEY, CDR2 SMNVEV (reference sequence).

The rearrangement joins TRBV7-2 to TRBJ2-7, with TRBD2 identical over 10 bases. The germline CDR1 and CDR2 sequences are SGHTA and FQGNSA. The CDR3 is made up of 15 amino acids. With 4 bases clipped from V and 1 base from J, the junction kept 4 bases outside the gene matches. CDR3 DNA sequence: TGTGCCAGCAGCTCGGGACTAGCGACATCCTACGAGCAGTACTTC. It is translated as CASSSGLATSYEQYF.

The gene calls are TRBV4-2 and TRBJ2-1, with 9 bases that match TRBD2. This CDR3 spans 17 amino acids. Per germline, CDR1 LGHNA and CDR2 YNFKEQ. The junction had 14 bases not matched to a gene; V was cut back by 4 bases and J by 7 bases. As DNA, the CDR3 is TGTGCCAGCAGCCCGAGTGCCTTTAGCGGGAGTCCGAATGAGCAGTTCTTC. It translates to CASSPSAFSGSPNEQFF.

V gene TRBV4-1 combines with J gene TRBJ1-5, with 10 bases that match TRBD1. V lost 2 bases to trimming and J lost 6 bases; unmatched junction nucleotides: 4. The V gene's germline CDR1 is MGHRA and CDR2 YSYEKL. The CDR3 spans 15 residues. The CDR3 coding sequence is TGCGCCAGCAGCCAACTCGGACAGGGGGGTCAGCCCCAGCATTTT. Its protein is CASSQLGQGGQPQHF.

The chain is built from TRBV5-1 and TRBJ2-1; 11 bases map to TRBD2. Germline CDR1 SGHRS, CDR2 YFSETQ. V was clipped by 0 bases and J by 0 bases; unmatched bases: 8. The length of the CDR3 is 19 residues. The CDR3 DNA follows: TGCGCCAGCAGCTTGGTTTGGGCTAGCGGGAGGAGCTCCTACAATGAGCAGTTCTTC. It encodes CASSLVWASGRSSYNEQFF.

The sample holds a few counts of this clone. The rearrangement uses TRBV5-1 and TRBJ1-1, with D possibly TRBD1 on 5 matching bases. The CDR3 is 12 amino acids. V lost 5 bases and J 1 base, leaving 6 bases between the germline ends. The germline gives CDR1 SGHRS, CDR2 YFSETQ. The CDR3 DNA is TGCGCCAGCAGGGGGGGGAACACTGAAGCTTTCTTT. This gives the protein CASRGGNTEAFF.

V is TRBV7-6 and J is TRBJ1-2, with TRBD1 matching 9 bases. The V and J ends lost 5 bases and 1 base, in that order; junction bases with no gene match: 5. The germline CDR1 and CDR2 sequences are SGHVS and FNYEAQ. CDR3 length: 15 amino acids. CDR3 sequence: CASSLRQGGNYGYTF. CDR3 nucleotides: TGTGCCAGCAGCCTACGACAGGGGGGTAACTATGGCTACACCTTC.

J is TRBJ1-5 and V is TRBV2; 10 bases are shared with TRBD1. CDR1 SNHLY and CDR2 FYNNEI come from the germline V gene. The CDR3 consists of 17 residues. V dropped 5 bases and J dropped 9; count of bases not matched to a gene: 16. CDR3 coding DNA: TGTGCCAGCAGTTTCTCCCCCGGGACAGGGGTAGGATGGCCCCAGCATTTT. Translated: CASSFSPGTGVGWPQHF.

The genes are TRBV5-4 and TRBJ2-7; D may be TRBD2 (6 bases). The germline gives CDR1 SGHNT, CDR2 YYREEE (reference sequence). V dropped 4 bases and J dropped 2 bases, with 16 bases sitting between them. This CDR3 spans 15 amino acids. CDR3 protein: CASSPLGGGTYEQYF. CDR3 nucleotides: TGTGCCAGCAGCCCCCTGGGGGGAGGCACCTACGAGCAGTACTTC.

This chain uses TRBV5-4 with TRBJ2-3; the match to TRBD2 covers 11 bases. Trimming took 1 base from V and 3 from J; bases not matched to a gene: 4. Germline V CDR1 and CDR2: SGHNT, YYREEE (reference sequence). This CDR3 contains 16 residues. Here the CDR3 DNA reads TGTGCCAGCAGCTTGCGGACTAGCGGGTTAACAGATACGCAGTATTTT. Residues: CASSLRTSGLTDTQYF.

The chain couples TRBV27 to TRBJ1-2; no clear D gene. With 2 bases removed from V and 4 bases from J, the gap between germline ends came to 14 bases. Germline CDR1 is MNHEY and CDR2 is SMNVEV (reference sequence). CDR3 length equals 15 residues. CDR3 residues: CASSLGRVGIYGYTF. The CDR3 bases are TGTGCCAGCAGTTTAGGGAGGGTAGGAATCTATGGCTACACCTTC.

The chain carries TRBV7-7 and TRBJ2-5; a weak D match, TRBD2 (6 bases). The V gene lost 1 base and the J gene lost 9 bases, with 18 bases spanning the gap. The CDR3 totals 15 residues. CDR1 is SSHAT and CDR2 is FNYEAQ in the germline V gene (reference sequence). CDR3 sequence (DNA): TGTGCCAGCAGCTTAGACCTGGCGCGCTGGGAGGCCCAGTACTTC. This sequence encodes CASSLDLARWEAQYF.

CDR3: CASSIRLAKNIQYF. Written as DNA, the CDR3 is TGTGCCAGTAGTATTAGACTAGCCAAAAACATTCAGTACTTC. The chain links TRBV19 to TRBJ2-4; D gene unclear. CDR3 size: 14 residues. Germline assignment: CDR1 LNHDA and CDR2 SQIVND (reference sequence). V was trimmed by 3 bases and J by 0 bases, leaving 6 bases between them.

Note on this clone: At one of its ends the junction is not consistent with the germline gene, which may arise from a read error. The CDR3 sequence is CASSYFRDTSDAFF. CDR3 in DNA: TGTGCCAGCAGTTACTTCCGGGACACCTCTGATGCTTTCTTT. This chain joins TRBV6-5 and TRBJ1-1; D might be TRBD1 (6 bases). The germline V gene encodes CDR1 MNHEY and CDR2 SVGAGI. The CDR3 is 14 residues long.

This clone was counted a single time. The chain combines TRBV6-1 with TRBJ1-5, with D tentatively TRBD1 (5 bases). V dropped 4 bases and J dropped 0 bases, with 13 bases sitting between them. Germline CDR1 and CDR2: MNHNS and SASEGT. CDR3 length: 16 amino acids. The CDR3 sequence is CASSVETVYSNQPQHF. CDR3 DNA sequence: TGTGCCAGCAGTGTGGAGACAGTCTATAGCAATCAGCCCCAGCATTTT.

The rearrangement links TRBV10-3 to TRBJ2-7; D possibly corresponds to TRBD1 (6 bases). The germline V and J ends were trimmed by 3 bases and 1 base, with 22 bases remaining between them. This CDR3 is 18 amino acids long. The germline V gene has CDR1 ENHRY and CDR2 SYGVKD. The CDR3 nucleotides are TGTGCCATCAGTGACCAAGTTGGACAGTTTTTCGCGTCCTACGAGCAGTACTTC. Translation gives CAISDQVGQFFASYEQYF.

CDR3 loop: CASSLGDRGTYEQYF. In DNA form, the CDR3 reads TGTGCCAGCAGCTTAGGGGACAGGGGGACCTACGAGCAGTACTTC. The chain has TRBV7-9 and TRBJ2-7, with 11 bases aligning to TRBD1. The CDR3 spans 15 residues. Germline CDR1 and CDR2: SEHNR and FQNEAQ (reference sequence). V shed 1 base and J 2 bases; nucleotides not matched to a gene: 1.

V and J are TRBV6-1 and TRBJ2-7, with D possibly TRBD2 on 5 matching bases. With 1 base removed from V and 2 bases from J, the gap between germline ends came to 12 bases. CDR3 length: 15 amino acids. CDR1 MNHNS and CDR2 SASEGT come from the germline V gene. The CDR3 sequence is CASSEGRGAAYEQYF. DNA of the CDR3: TGTGCCAGCAGTGAAGGGCGCGGAGCGGCCTACGAGCAGTACTTC.

The rearrangement uses TRBV9 and TRBJ2-1; weak D call: TRBD1 (5 bases). Trimming removed 3 bases from V and 4 bases from J, with 11 bases in between. Germline V gene lookup returns CDR1 SGDLS and CDR2 YYNGEE. This CDR3 region has 14 residues. This CDR3 reads CASSGTGEYNEQFF. CDR3 in DNA: TGTGCCAGCAGCGGCACAGGTGAGTACAATGAGCAGTTCTTC.

This clone has only one observation. The V gene is TRBV7-9, the J gene TRBJ1-2; the D is unclear. This CDR3 is 13 amino acids long. V was cut by 5 bases and J by 4 bases, with 11 bases left in between. The germline gives CDR1 SEHNR, CDR2 FQNEAQ (reference sequence). This CDR3 reads CASSLQEGYGYTF. DNA of the CDR3: TGTGCCAGCAGCCTCCAGGAGGGCTATGGCTACACCTTC.

The rearrangement joins TRBV10-2 to TRBJ1-4; possibly TRBD1 for D (5 bases). The CDR3 runs to 16 residues. The V gene's germline CDR1 is WSHSY and CDR2 SAAADI. V lost 0 bases and J 5 bases, leaving 13 bases between the germline ends. CDR3 residues: CASSESGRGMNEKLFF. In DNA, the CDR3 is TGCGCCAGCAGTGAGTCGGGCCGGGGGATGAATGAAAAACTGTTTTTT.